This T cell receptor (beta chain) was identified during a study of response to subunit inactivated influenza vaccine. Via MiXCR, TCRdb re-called the RT-PCR reads, giving one row per CDR3 protein. The data hold 700,000 to 900,000 distinct CDR3 sequences, with approximately 21% observed a single time. CDR3 length: 14 amino acids. Between the trimmed V and J ends, which lost 6 bases and 1 base, there was a span of 12 bases. Germline V CDR1 and CDR2: SQVTM, ANQGSEA. This chain uses TRBV29-1 with TRBJ2-2; TRBD2 might be the D (7 bases). Material: PBMCs from blood, obtained about 5 days after vaccination. This clonotype was obtained from a man over 45 who received an inactivated influenza vaccine. CDR3: CSVKGGRNTGELFF. The CDR3 DNA follows: TGCAGCGTAAAGGGGGGGAGGAACACCGGGGAGCTGTTTTTT.